The 32 T cell receptor beta chains below all came from one sample that was sequenced in a study of T cells in Graves' hyperthyroidism and ophthalmopathy. From RNA transcripts, TCR beta CDR3 regions were amplified. With the HTBI primer set, the TCR CDR3 went through a first round of RT-PCR. TCRdb ran MiXCR on the multiplex PCR reads and lists one entry per CDR3 protein. This table holds under 700,000 distinct CDR3 sequences, over 15% found once. Sequencing used blood. The receptors derive from a young woman with Graves' hyperthyroidism.

Comments on this clonotype: Given a much more abundant clone one base away, this may be a read error. The chain recombines TRBV5-1 with TRBJ2-3; D uncertain. Per germline, CDR1 SGHRS and CDR2 YFSETQ. The CDR3 runs to 15 residues. The CDR3 protein is CAGSFGGWTTDTQYF. In nucleotides, the CDR3 is TGCGCCGGCAGCTTTGGTGGTTGGACCACAGATACGCAGTATTTT.

The CDR3 DNA follows: TGTGCCAGCAGTTCCAGCGGGAGCCCGTTCTTC. Residues: CASSSSGSPFF. V gene TRBV28 combines with J gene TRBJ2-1, with 8 bases lining up with TRBD2. V shed 4 bases and J 15 bases; nucleotides not matched to a gene: 5. The CDR3 extends over 11 amino acids. Germline values: CDR1 MDHEN, CDR2 SYDVKM.

This clonotype was seen at least ten times. The rearrangement links TRBV12-3 or TRBV12-4 to TRBJ2-6; the match to TRBD2 covers 11 bases. Trimming cost V 3 bases and J 3 bases; bases outside gene matches: 4. The CDR3 spans 17 residues. CDR3 amino acids: CASSFRLAGGGANVLTF. Written as DNA, the CDR3 is TGTGCCAGCAGTTTTCGGCTAGCGGGAGGTGGGGCCAACGTCCTGACTTTC.

This clonotype was picked up many times. The rearrangement uses TRBV11-2 and TRBJ2-7, with D unclear. There are 15 residues in the CDR3. In germline, CDR1 is SGHAT, CDR2 FQNNGV. Trimming removed 5 bases from V and 4 bases from J, with 18 bases in between. The CDR3 protein is CASSMPWGSGYEQYF. The DNA of the CDR3 is TGTGCCAGCAGCATGCCTTGGGGAAGTGGTTACGAGCAGTACTTC. Supplemented by reference TRBV11-2 and TRBJ2-7, the full variable domain reads EAGVAQSPRYKIIEKRQSVAFWCNPISGHATLYWYQQILGQGPKLLIQFQNNGVVDDSQLPKDRFSAERLKGVDSTLKIQPAKLEDSAVYLCASSMPWGSGYEQYFGPGTRLTVT.

This clonotype was counted many times. The CDR3 DNA is TGTGCCTGGAATGCCGGGACTAGTCGGAATGAGCAGTTCTTC. Residues: CAWNAGTSRNEQFF. The chain recombines TRBV30 with TRBJ2-1, with 8 bases fitting TRBD2. Per the germline V gene, CDR1 is GTSNPN and CDR2 is SVGIG (reference sequence). The CDR3 runs to 14 residues. V shed 4 bases, J shed 7 bases, and the junction held 9 bases outside the gene matches.

The V call is TRBV14, the J call TRBJ1-6, with unresolved D. The CDR3 spans 12 residues. Germline values: CDR1 SGHDN, CDR2 FVKESK. V was trimmed by 3 bases and J by 11 bases, leaving 8 bases between them. CDR3 protein: CASSHGSTPLHF. The CDR3 bases are TGTGCCAGCAGCCACGGGTCTACACCCCTCCACTTT.

V and J are TRBV7-9 and TRBJ1-2; perhaps TRBD1 as D (5 bases). Deletions cut 9 bases from V and 1 base from J, with 21 bases between. Germline lookup yields CDR1 SEHNR and CDR2 FQNEAQ (reference sequence). The CDR3 is 16 amino acids. CDR3 loop: CASRTKGADGNYGYTF. DNA for the CDR3: TGTGCCAGTAGGACTAAAGGGGCCGATGGTAACTATGGCTACACCTTC.

This clonotype was recorded many times. The chain carries TRBV18 and TRBJ2-1; D gene uncertain. The CDR3 is made up of 13 amino acids. Germline V lookup: CDR1 KGHSH, CDR2 LQKENI. Trimming removed 5 bases from V and 8 bases from J, with 13 bases in between. The CDR3 DNA follows: TGTGCCAGCTCAAACACCAAACAAGATGAGCAGTTCTTC. It yields the protein CASSNTKQDEQFF.

There are a few counts of this clonotype. This chain joins TRBV5-4 and TRBJ1-1; D is uncertain. The CDR3 contains 17 residues. CDR1 is SGHNT and CDR2 is YYREEE in the germline V gene (reference sequence). V gave up 0 bases and J gave up 0 bases, with 15 bases separating them. Here the CDR3 DNA reads TGTGCCAGCAGCTTGGGAGGGAGGATCCTTATGAACACTGAAGCTTTCTTT. It codes for CASSLGGRILMNTEAFF. The entire variable domain, with the rest obtained from reference TRBV5-4 and TRBJ1-1, is as follows: ETGVTQSPTHLIKTRGQQVTLRCSSQSGHNTVSWYQQALGQGPQFIFQYYREEENGRGNFPPRFSGLQFPNYSSELNVNALELDDSALYLCASSLGGRILMNTEAFFGQGTRLTVV.

V is TRBV20-1 and J is TRBJ1-2; 8 bases match TRBD1. V lost 8 bases, J lost 5 bases, and 10 bases stayed unmatched. This CDR3 has 13 amino acids. The germline V gene encodes CDR1 DFQATT and CDR2 SNEGSKA (reference sequence). CDR3 DNA sequence: TGCAGTTACCTCGCCAGGACAGGGTATGGCTACACCTTC. It codes for CSYLARTGYGYTF.

This clonotype was seen ten or more times. The rearrangement uses TRBV10-3 and TRBJ1-2; TRBD1 aligns across 8 bases. After removal of 6 bases from V and 3 bases from J, the junction contained 6 bases not matched to a gene. The CDR3 spans 14 residues. Germline CDR1 and CDR2: ENHRY and SYGVKD. Written as DNA, the CDR3 is TGTGCCATCAGCAGACAGGGGCGAGACTATGGCTACACCTTC. It is translated as CAISRQGRDYGYTF.

This clonotype was seen at least ten times. V and J are TRBV28 and TRBJ2-5; TRBD2 matches 10 bases. J lost 4 bases, V lost 2 bases, and 4 bases had no gene match. The germline CDR1 and CDR2 sequences are MDHEN and SYDVKM. This CDR3 comprises 15 residues. The CDR3 sequence is CASSLPSGRGETQYF. CDR3 coding DNA: TGTGCCAGCAGTTTACCTAGCGGGAGAGGAGAGACCCAGTACTTC.

A few counts support this clonotype. The DNA for the CDR3 is TGCAGTGCTAGACCGGGCAGGGTTGGAGAGACCCAGTACTTC. Encoded protein: CSARPGRVGETQYF. The chain links TRBV20-1 to TRBJ2-5; D might be TRBD1 (5 bases). V was shortened by 2 bases and J by 4 bases, with 14 bases between the two germline ends. Germline-derived CDR1 and CDR2 are DFQATT and SNEGSKA (reference sequence). The CDR3 covers 14 residues.

This clonotype was counted at least ten times. J is TRBJ1-6 and V is TRBV27; the match to TRBD1 covers 9 bases. J was trimmed by 2 bases and V by 2 bases; bases with no gene match: 4. The CDR3 contains 17 residues. The germline V gene has CDR1 MNHEY and CDR2 SMNVEV (reference sequence). The DNA for the CDR3 is TGTGCCAGCAGTTTAGTCCACAGGGGGCCCTATAATTCACCCCTCCACTTT. This gives the protein CASSLVHRGPYNSPLHF.

This clonotype was counted at least ten times. The chain links TRBV12-3 or TRBV12-4 to TRBJ2-6; 7 nucleotides align to TRBD1. V trimming: 6 bases; J trimming: 3 bases; junction bases outside the gene matches: 5. The CDR3 totals 15 residues. Here the CDR3 reads CASSPTGDGANVLTF. CDR3 in DNA: TGTGCCAGCAGCCCCACAGGGGATGGGGCCAACGTCCTGACTTTC.

This clonotype was observed many times. The rearrangement links TRBV5-1 to TRBJ2-7, with D unclear. The CDR3 is made up of 15 amino acids. The germline V gene encodes CDR1 SGHRS and CDR2 YFSETQ. The V end was cut by 10 bases, the J end by 1 base, with 21 bases between. CDR3 sequence (DNA): TGCGCCGCATCCCCCACTCATCACCCTTCCTACGAGCAGTACTTC. As protein: CAASPTHHPSYEQYF.

This clonotype was picked up many times. V is TRBV10-2 and J is TRBJ2-5, with 11 bases matching TRBD2. The CDR3 is made up of 17 amino acids. V shed 7 bases and J 5 bases; nucleotides not matched to a gene: 15. Looked up from germline, CDR1 is WSHSY and CDR2 is SAAADI. The CDR3 reads CASTGPVAGGPRETQYF. The CDR3 region has the DNA TGCGCCAGCACGGGTCCCGTAGCGGGGGGGCCGCGGGAGACCCAGTACTTC.

This clonotype has just a few counts. The CDR3 nucleotides are TGTGCCAGCAGTTACTCTTCGTTGGGACAGGGTCTTGTGAACACTGAAGCTTTCTTT. Its protein is CASSYSSLGQGLVNTEAFF. The chain recombines TRBV6-2 or TRBV6-3 with TRBJ1-1; 9 bases agree with TRBD1. J gave up 0 bases and V 0 bases, and 11 bases lay outside the gene matches. Germline CDR1 and CDR2: MNHEY and SVGEGT. This CDR3 contains 19 residues.

This clonotype was counted ten times or more. This chain connects TRBV2 to TRBJ1-5; D gene ambiguous. CDR1 SNHLY and CDR2 FYNNEI come from the germline V gene. The CDR3 covers 13 residues. The ends were cut back, 7 bases at V and 3 bases at J, with 10 bases in the middle. CDR3 amino acids: CASNLGLNQPQHF. In DNA form, the CDR3 reads TGTGCCAGCAACTTGGGCCTCAATCAGCCCCAGCATTTT.

The chain uses TRBV24-1 and TRBJ2-6; unclear D gene. From germline, CDR1 is KGHDR and CDR2 SFDVKD. The CDR3 has 16 amino acids. V gave up 2 bases and J gave up 5 bases, with 12 bases separating them. Here the CDR3 DNA reads TGTGCCACCAGTGATTCAGTGGCCCCGAGGGCCAACGTCCTGACTTTC. Its protein product is CATSDSVAPRANVLTF.

This chain connects TRBV20-1 to TRBJ2-2; D may match TRBD1 or TRBD2 (5 bases each). Trimming took off 1 base at V and 6 bases at J, with 15 bases between the two ends. The V gene's germline CDR1 is DFQATT and CDR2 SNEGSKA (reference sequence). The CDR3 totals 15 residues. The CDR3 is CSARGPGPTPGELFF. As DNA, the CDR3 is TGCAGTGCTAGAGGCCCGGGACCCACTCCCGGGGAGCTGTTTTTT.

This clonotype was seen a few times. This chain joins TRBV4-3 and TRBJ1-5; no clear D. This CDR3 has 15 residues. V lost 3 bases and J 0 bases, leaving 9 bases between the germline ends. Per germline, CDR1 LGHNA and CDR2 YSLEER. The CDR3 DNA reads as TGCGCCAGCAGCCACACAGCGGATAGCAATCAGCCCCAGCATTTT. Protein sequence: CASSHTADSNQPQHF.

In its sample, this clonotype was seen many times. The rearrangement joins TRBV2 to TRBJ2-1, with D tentatively TRBD1 (6 bases). The germline CDR1 and CDR2 sequences are SNHLY and FYNNEI. Between the trimmed V and J ends, which lost 2 bases and 0 bases, there was a span of 11 bases. The CDR3 contains 16 residues. DNA for the CDR3: TGTGCCAGCAGTGAACCACAGGGTATCTCCTACAATGAGCAGTTCTTC. Amino acids: CASSEPQGISYNEQFF.

This clonotype came up a few times. V and J are TRBV18 and TRBJ2-7; 10 positions match TRBD2. The CDR3 has 15 residues. CDR1 and CDR2 from the germline V gene are KGHSH and LQKENI. V was pared by 3 bases and J by 0 bases, with 2 bases of the junction left unmatched. The chain's CDR3 is CASSPSSGGSYEQYF. In DNA, the CDR3 is TGTGCCAGCTCACCGTCTAGCGGGGGCTCCTACGAGCAGTACTTC.

About this clonotype itself: This may come from a read error, since a much larger clone is one base off. The J gene is TRBJ1-1, the V gene TRBV20-1, with a weak D call TRBD1 (5 bases). The CDR3 is 14 residues long. In germline, CDR1 is DFQATT, CDR2 SNEGSKA (reference sequence). CDR3 amino acids: CGARGERRNTEAFF. The CDR3 coding sequence is TGCGGTGCTAGAGGGGAGCGAAGGAACACTGAAGCTTTCTTT.

This clonotype was found many times. The chain uses TRBV2 and TRBJ1-4; possibly TRBD1 for D (6 bases). In germline, CDR1 is SNHLY, CDR2 FYNNEI. The CDR3 length is 16 residues. V shed 6 bases and J shed 3 bases, with 17 bases lying between them. The CDR3 here is CASSPLDRTANEKLFF. For the CDR3, the DNA is TGTGCCAGCAGCCCTCTCGACAGGACGGCTAATGAAAAACTGTTTTTT.

This clonotype has a count of ten or more. This chain joins TRBV7-9 and TRBJ2-1, with a tentative D call TRBD2 (6 bases). From germline, CDR1 is SEHNR and CDR2 FQNEAQ (reference sequence). Trimming stripped 1 base from V and 5 bases from J, with 12 bases between. CDR3 length: 15 residues. Here the CDR3 reads CASSLEGLGDNEQFF. For the CDR3, the DNA is TGTGCCAGCAGCTTAGAGGGACTGGGGGACAATGAGCAGTTCTTC.

In regard to this clonotype: The junction does not match germline at one end; this may be a read error. The V call is TRBV19, the J call TRBJ1-2; tentative D call: TRBD1 (6 bases). This CDR3 spans 12 amino acids. Germline V CDR1 and CDR2: LNHDA, SQIVND (reference sequence). The CDR3 here is CAGSPTGPGYTF. CDR3 in DNA: TGTGCCGGTAGTCCGACAGGACCCGGCTACACCTTC.

A few counts support this clonotype. The chain combines TRBV19 with TRBJ1-5; a weak D match, TRBD1 (6 bases). This CDR3 spans 13 amino acids. Germline V CDR1 and CDR2: LNHDA, SQIVND (reference sequence). Trimming stripped 9 bases from V and 5 bases from J, with 14 bases between. CDR3 nucleotide sequence: TGTGCCAGCCGCGGGACAAGTGATCAGCCCCAGCATTTT. Translating gives CASRGTSDQPQHF.

This clonotype was detected many times. The chain combines TRBV2 with TRBJ2-7; D assignment may be TRBD1 or TRBD2 (5 bases each). This CDR3 has 10 amino acids. Germline lookup yields CDR1 SNHLY and CDR2 FYNNEI. Trimming left V 6 bases short and J 5 bases short, with 5 bases between. The CDR3 sequence is CASRGDEQYF. In nucleotides, the CDR3 is TGTGCCAGCAGGGGGGACGAGCAGTACTTC.

A note on this clonotype: Just one base apart from a much larger clone, this may be a read error. J is TRBJ2-7 and V is TRBV5-6; no definite D call. This CDR3 is 14 amino acids long. Germline CDR1 is SGHDT and CDR2 is YYEEEE. V was clipped by 4 bases and J by 5 bases, with 16 bases between them. CDR3 coding DNA: TGTGCCAGCAGCGGAAAGGGTGGGCCCCACGAGCAGTACTTC. Residues: CASSGKGGPHEQYF.

This chain uses TRBV27 with TRBJ2-7; 7 bases align to TRBD1. The germline CDR1 and CDR2 sequences are MNHEY and SMNVEV (reference sequence). After removal of 2 bases from V and 6 bases from J, the junction contained 7 bases not matched to a gene. The CDR3 totals 14 residues. The CDR3 is CASSLERGRPEQYF. CDR3 sequence (DNA): TGTGCCAGCAGTTTAGAGAGGGGGCGCCCCGAGCAGTACTTC.